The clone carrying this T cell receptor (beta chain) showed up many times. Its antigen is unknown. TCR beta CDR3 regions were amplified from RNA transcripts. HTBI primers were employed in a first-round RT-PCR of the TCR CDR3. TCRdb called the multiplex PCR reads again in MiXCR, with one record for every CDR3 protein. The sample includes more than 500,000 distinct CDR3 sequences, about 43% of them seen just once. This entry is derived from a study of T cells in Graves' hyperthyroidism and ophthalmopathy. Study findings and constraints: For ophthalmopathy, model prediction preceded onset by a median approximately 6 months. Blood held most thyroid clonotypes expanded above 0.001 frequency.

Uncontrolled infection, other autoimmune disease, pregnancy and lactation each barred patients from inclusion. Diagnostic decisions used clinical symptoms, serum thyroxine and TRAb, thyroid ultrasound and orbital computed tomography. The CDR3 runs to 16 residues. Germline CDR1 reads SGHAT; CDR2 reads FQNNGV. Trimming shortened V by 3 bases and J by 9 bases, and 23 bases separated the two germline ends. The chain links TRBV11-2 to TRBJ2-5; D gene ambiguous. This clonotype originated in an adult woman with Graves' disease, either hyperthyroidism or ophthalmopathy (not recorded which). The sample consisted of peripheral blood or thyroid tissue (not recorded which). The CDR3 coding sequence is TGTGCCAGCAGCTTTGGGTTTCATTGGGATCCGGATCCCCAGTACTTC. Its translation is CASSFGFHWDPDPQYF.